This TCR beta chain is from a study of brain T cells in children with intractable seizures. Germline assignment: CDR1 DFQATT and CDR2 SNEGSKA (reference sequence). This CDR3 contains 10 residues. V gave up 3 bases and J gave up 5 bases, with 3 bases separating them. Assay: immunoSEQ multiplex PCR; the TCRdb copy retains only in-frame clones and omits some. The table shows tens of thousands of clones, with 93% occurring only once. Surgery cases with the highest brain T cell transcript signatures were chosen for sequencing. Before surgery, patients took at least one anti-epileptic drug. With regard to this clone: Its antigen is unknown.

Study findings and constraints: Absence of clones before surgery may stem from lower sequencing depth. Viral specificity was inferred only from CDR3 similarity; HCMV serostatus was unknown.

The chain combines TRBV20-1 with TRBJ2-3; D ambiguous. The sequences come from peripheral blood, collected at surgery. The sequence came from a boy under three years old with tuberous sclerosis and intractable seizures. CDR3 DNA sequence: TGCAGTGCTAGCGGAGATACGCAGTATTTT. Its translation: CSASGDTQYF.